This TCR beta chain is from a study of T cells in Graves' hyperthyroidism and ophthalmopathy. Whole-study context: Pretreatment peripheral blood was obtained at initial diagnosis. Study findings and constraints: The model made its ophthalmopathy prediction, and onset followed a median approximately six months later.

Amplification of TCR beta CDR3 regions was performed using RNA transcripts as template. HTBI primers were used for first-round RT-PCR of the TCR CDR3. MiXCR, run by TCRdb on the multiplex PCR reads, gives a single entry per CDR3 protein. The table records about 700,000 distinct CDR3 sequences, roughly 15% of them present only once. This clonotype was counted between two and nine times. Its antigen is still unknown. This may arise from a read error, as a much more abundant clone is one base away. CDR3 length equals 13 residues. Germline assignment: CDR1 SGHNT and CDR2 YENEEA. This sequence was found in a woman under 30 with Graves' hyperthyroidism. The chain links TRBV11-3 to TRBJ2-5, with D hard to call. The sequenced sample consisted of blood. CDR3 amino acids: CASSLTIQETQCF. The CDR3 coding sequence is TGTGCCAGCAGCTTAACTATCCAAGAGACCCAGTGCTTC.